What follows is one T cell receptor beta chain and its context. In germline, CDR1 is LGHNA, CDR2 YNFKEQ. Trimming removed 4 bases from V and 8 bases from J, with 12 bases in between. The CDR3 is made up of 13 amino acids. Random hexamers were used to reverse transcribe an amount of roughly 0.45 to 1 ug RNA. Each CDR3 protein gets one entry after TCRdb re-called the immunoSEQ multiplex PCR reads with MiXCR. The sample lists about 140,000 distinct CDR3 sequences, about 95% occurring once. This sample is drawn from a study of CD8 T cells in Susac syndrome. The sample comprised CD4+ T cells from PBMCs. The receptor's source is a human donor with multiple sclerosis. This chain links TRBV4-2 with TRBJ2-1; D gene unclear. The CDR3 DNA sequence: TGTGCCAGCAGCCCAAGTCGTGTCGATGAGCAGTTCTTC. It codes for CASSPSRVDEQFF.